The clone carrying this T cell receptor beta chain was observed many times. Its cognate antigen is unknown. It was with 60 Vbeta and 13 Jbeta primers that the PCR ran. Repertoires were generated with immunoSEQ multiplex PCR, while TCRdb's copy carries only in-frame clones and drops some. Of around 84,000 clones detected, around 80% appear once; the ten largest clones hold around an eighth. The sample is drawn from a study of cytomegalovirus exposure and HLA in healthy donors. Study results and caveats: Both high specificity and high sensitivity reportedly marked the classifier's diagnosis of cytomegalovirus status. Most subjects had HLA-A and HLA-B alleles reportedly predicted accurately by TCR beta sequences.

V shed 1 base and J shed 7 bases, with 13 bases lying between them. The CDR3 is 15 amino acids. Germline V gene data show CDR1 as MDHEN and CDR2 as SYDVKM. Sequenced: PBMCs. This chain links TRBV28 with TRBJ1-4; tentative D call: TRBD1 (6 bases). This clonotype originated in a human donor in good health. CDR3 amino acids: CASSLSGGAGEKLFF. The CDR3, as DNA: TGTGCCAGCAGTTTATCTGGGGGCGCTGGTGAAAAACTGTTTTTT.